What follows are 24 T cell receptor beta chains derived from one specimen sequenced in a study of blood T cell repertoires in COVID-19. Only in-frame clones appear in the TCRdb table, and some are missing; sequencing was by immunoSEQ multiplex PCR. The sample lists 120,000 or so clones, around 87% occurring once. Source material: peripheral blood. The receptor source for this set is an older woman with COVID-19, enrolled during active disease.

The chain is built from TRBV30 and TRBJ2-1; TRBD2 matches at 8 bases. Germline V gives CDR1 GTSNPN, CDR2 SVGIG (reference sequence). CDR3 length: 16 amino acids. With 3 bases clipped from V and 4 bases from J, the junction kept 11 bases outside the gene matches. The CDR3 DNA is TGTGCCTGGAGCGTCCCTCTAGCGGGTACTTACAATGAGCAGTTCTTC. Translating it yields CAWSVPLAGTYNEQFF.

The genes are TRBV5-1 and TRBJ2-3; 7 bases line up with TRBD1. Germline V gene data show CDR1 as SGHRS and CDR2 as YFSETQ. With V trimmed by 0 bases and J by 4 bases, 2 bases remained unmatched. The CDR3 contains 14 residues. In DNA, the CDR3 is TGCGCCAGCAGCTTGGAAGGGGGCGCAGATACGCAGTATTTT. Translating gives CASSLEGGADTQYF. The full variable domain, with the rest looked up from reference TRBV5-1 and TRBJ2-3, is KAGVTQTPRYLIKTRGQQVTLSCSPISGHRSVSWYQQTPGQGLQFLFEYFSETQRNKGNFPGRFSGRQFSNSRSEMNVSTLELGDSALYLCASSLEGGADTQYFGPGTRLTVL.

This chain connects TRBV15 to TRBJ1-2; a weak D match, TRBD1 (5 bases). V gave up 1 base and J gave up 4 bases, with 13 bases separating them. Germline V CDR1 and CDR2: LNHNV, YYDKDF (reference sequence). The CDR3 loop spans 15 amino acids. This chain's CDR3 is CATSRVRGGGYGYTF. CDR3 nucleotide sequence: TGTGCCACCAGCAGAGTTCGGGGGGGAGGCTATGGCTACACCTTC.

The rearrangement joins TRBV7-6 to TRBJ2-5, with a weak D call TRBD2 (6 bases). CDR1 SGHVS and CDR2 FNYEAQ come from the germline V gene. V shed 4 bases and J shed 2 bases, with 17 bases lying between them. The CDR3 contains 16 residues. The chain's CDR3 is CASSSGSGRGQETQYF. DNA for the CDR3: TGTGCCAGCAGCTCCGGTTCGGGGCGGGGACAAGAGACCCAGTACTTC.

The CDR3 DNA reads TGTGCCAGCTCACAGCGACAGGGGGCGTTCGAGCAGTACTTC. Residues: CASSQRQGAFEQYF. The chain joins TRBV18 to TRBJ2-7; 10 bases map to TRBD1. CDR3 length equals 14 residues. J gave up 6 bases and V 4 bases, and 6 bases lay outside the gene matches. Germline V gives CDR1 KGHSH, CDR2 LQKENI.

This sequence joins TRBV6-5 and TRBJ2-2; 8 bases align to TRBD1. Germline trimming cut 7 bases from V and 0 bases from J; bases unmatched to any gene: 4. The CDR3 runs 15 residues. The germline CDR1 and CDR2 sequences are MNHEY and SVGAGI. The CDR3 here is CASNIQGANTGELFF. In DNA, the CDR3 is TGTGCCAGCAACATACAGGGGGCGAACACCGGGGAGCTGTTTTTT.

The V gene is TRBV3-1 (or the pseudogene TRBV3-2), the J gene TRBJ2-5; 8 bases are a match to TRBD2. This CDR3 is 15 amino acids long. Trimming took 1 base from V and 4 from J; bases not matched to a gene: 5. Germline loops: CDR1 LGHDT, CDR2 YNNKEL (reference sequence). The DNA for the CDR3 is TGTGCCAGCAGCCAAGGTGGGACTAGAAGAGAGACCCAGTACTTC. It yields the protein CASSQGGTRRETQYF.

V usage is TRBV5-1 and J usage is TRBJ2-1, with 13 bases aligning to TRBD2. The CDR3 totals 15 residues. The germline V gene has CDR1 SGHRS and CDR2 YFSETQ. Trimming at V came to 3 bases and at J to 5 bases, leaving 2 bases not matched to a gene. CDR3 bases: TGCGCCAGCAGCTCCGGGACTAGCGGGAACAATGAGCAGTTCTTC. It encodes CASSSGTSGNNEQFF. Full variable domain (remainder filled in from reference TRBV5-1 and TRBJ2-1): KAGVTQTPRYLIKTRGQQVTLSCSPISGHRSVSWYQQTPGQGLQFLFEYFSETQRNKGNFPGRFSGRQFSNSRSEMNVSTLELGDSALYLCASSSGTSGNNEQFFGPGTRLTVL.

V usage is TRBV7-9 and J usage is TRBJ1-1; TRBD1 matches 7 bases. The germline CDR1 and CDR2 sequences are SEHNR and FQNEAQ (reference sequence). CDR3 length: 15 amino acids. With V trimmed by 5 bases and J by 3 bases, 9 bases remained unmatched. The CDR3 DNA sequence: TGTGCCAGCAGCCGAGGGGGCCTCTCGGACACTGAAGCTTTCTTT. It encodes CASSRGGLSDTEAFF.

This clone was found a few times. The CDR3 nucleotides read TGCAGCGTGCAACAGGGGGCGGACACTGAAGCTTTCTTT. Amino acid sequence: CSVQQGADTEAFF. V gene TRBV29-1 combines with J gene TRBJ1-1; 9 nucleotides match TRBD1. The CDR3 totals 13 residues. Looked up from germline, CDR1 is SQVTM and CDR2 is ANQGSEA. V lost 6 bases, J lost 3 bases, and 5 bases stayed unmatched.

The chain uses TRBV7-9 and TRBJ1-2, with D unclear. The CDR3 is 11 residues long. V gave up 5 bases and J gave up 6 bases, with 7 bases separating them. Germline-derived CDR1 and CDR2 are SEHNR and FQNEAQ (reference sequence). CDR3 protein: CASSRSDGYTF. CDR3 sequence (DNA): TGTGCCAGCAGCAGGAGCGATGGCTACACCTTC. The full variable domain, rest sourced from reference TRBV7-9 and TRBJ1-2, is DTGVSQNPRHKITKRGQNVTFRCDPISEHNRLYWYRQTLGQGPEFLTYFQNEAQLEKSRLLSDRFSAERPKGSFSTLEIQRTEQGDSAMYLCASSRSDGYTFGSGTRLTVV.

CDR3 nucleotides: TGCAGCGTTAGGTCGGGACAGGTCACCTACGAGCAGTACTTC. It translates to CSVRSGQVTYEQYF. This chain links TRBV29-1 with TRBJ2-7, with 8 bases fitting TRBD1. Germline assignment: CDR1 SQVTM and CDR2 ANQGSEA. The CDR3 is 14 amino acids. Trimming took 5 bases from V and 2 from J; bases not matched to a gene: 8.

In nucleotides, the CDR3 is TGTGCCAGCAGCCCACAGGGGGCAGGTAGTAGTGAGCAGTTCTTC. This gives the protein CASSPQGAGSSEQFF. This chain joins TRBV7-3 and TRBJ2-1, with TRBD1 matching 9 bases. CDR3 size: 15 residues. With V trimmed by 5 bases and J by 9 bases, 11 bases remained unmatched. Germline V gene sequence: CDR1 SGHTA, CDR2 FQGTGA.

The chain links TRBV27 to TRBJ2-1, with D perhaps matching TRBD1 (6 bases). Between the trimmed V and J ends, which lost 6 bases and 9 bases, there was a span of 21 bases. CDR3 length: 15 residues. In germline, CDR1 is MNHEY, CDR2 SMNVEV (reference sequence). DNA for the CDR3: TGTGCCAGCAGCCCAGCCACCCAATCGACAGGTGAGCAGTTCTTC. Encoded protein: CASSPATQSTGEQFF.

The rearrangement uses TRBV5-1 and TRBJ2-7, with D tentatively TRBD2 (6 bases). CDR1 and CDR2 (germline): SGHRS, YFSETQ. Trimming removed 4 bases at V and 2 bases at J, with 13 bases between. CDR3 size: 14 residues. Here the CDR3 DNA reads TGCGCCAGCAGCCCCGGGACTTCTACCTACGAGCAGTACTTC. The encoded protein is CASSPGTSTYEQYF.

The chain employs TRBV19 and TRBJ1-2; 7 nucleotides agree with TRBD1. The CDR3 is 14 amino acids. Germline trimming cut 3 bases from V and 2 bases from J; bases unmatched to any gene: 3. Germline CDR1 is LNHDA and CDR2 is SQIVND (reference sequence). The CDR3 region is CASSMTGMNYGYTF. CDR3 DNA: TGTGCCAGTAGTATGACAGGGATGAACTATGGCTACACCTTC.

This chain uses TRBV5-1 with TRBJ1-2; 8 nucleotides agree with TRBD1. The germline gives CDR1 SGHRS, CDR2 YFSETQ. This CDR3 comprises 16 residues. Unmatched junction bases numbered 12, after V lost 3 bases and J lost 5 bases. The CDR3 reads CASSSGGRTGTYGYTF. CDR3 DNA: TGCGCCAGCAGCTCTGGGGGGAGGACAGGGACGTATGGCTACACCTTC.

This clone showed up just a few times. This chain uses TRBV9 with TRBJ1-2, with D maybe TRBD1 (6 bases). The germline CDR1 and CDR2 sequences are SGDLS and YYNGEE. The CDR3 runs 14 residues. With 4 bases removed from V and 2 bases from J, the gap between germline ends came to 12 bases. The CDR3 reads CASSHWTVNYGYTF. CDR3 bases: TGTGCCAGCAGCCACTGGACAGTCAACTATGGCTACACCTTC. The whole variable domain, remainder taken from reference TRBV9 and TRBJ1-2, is DSGVTQTPKHLITATGQRVTLRCSPRSGDLSVYWYQQSLDQGLQFLIQYYNGEERAKGNILERFSAQQFPDLHSELNLSSLELGDSALYFCASSHWTVNYGYTFGSGTRLTVV.

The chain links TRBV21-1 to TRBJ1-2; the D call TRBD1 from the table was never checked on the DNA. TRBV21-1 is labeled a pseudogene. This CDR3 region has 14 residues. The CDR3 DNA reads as TGTGCCAGCAGCAAAGTTTCAACTAACTATGGCTACACCTTC. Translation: CASSKVSTNYGYTF.

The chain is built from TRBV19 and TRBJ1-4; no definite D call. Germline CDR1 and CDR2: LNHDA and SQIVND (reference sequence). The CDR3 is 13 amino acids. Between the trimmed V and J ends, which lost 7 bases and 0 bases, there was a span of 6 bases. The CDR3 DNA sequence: TGTGCCAGTACCTACGCAACTAATGAAAAACTGTTTTTT. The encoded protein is CASTYATNEKLFF. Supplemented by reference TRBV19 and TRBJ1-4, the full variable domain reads DGGITQSPKYLFRKEGQNVTLSCEQNLNHDAMYWYRQDPGQGLRLIYYSQIVNDFQKGDIAEGYSVSREKKESFPLTVTSAQKNPTAFYLCASTYATNEKLFFGSGTQLSVL.

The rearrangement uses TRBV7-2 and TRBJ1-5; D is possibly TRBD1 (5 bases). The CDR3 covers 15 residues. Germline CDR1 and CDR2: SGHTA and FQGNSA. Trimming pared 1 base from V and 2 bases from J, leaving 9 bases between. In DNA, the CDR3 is TGTGCCAGCAGCTTAGTCAGGGAGGGCAATCAGCCCCAGCATTTT. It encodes CASSLVREGNQPQHF.

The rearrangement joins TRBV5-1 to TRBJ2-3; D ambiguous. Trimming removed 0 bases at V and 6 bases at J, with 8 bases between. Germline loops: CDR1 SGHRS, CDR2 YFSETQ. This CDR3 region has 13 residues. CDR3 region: CASSLETRDTQYF. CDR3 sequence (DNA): TGCGCCAGCAGCTTGGAGACTCGGGATACGCAGTATTTT. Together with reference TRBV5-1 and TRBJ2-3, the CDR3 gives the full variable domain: KAGVTQTPRYLIKTRGQQVTLSCSPISGHRSVSWYQQTPGQGLQFLFEYFSETQRNKGNFPGRFSGRQFSNSRSEMNVSTLELGDSALYLCASSLETRDTQYFGPGTRLTVL.

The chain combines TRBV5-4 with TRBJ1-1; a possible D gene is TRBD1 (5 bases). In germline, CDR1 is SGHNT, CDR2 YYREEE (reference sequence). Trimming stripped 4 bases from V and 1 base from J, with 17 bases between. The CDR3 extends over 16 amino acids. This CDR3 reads CASSEGGATENTEAFF. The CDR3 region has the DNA TGTGCCAGCAGCGAGGGAGGGGCAACTGAGAACACTGAAGCTTTCTTT. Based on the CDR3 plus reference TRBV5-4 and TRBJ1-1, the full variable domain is ETGVTQSPTHLIKTRGQQVTLRCSSQSGHNTVSWYQQALGQGPQFIFQYYREEENGRGNFPPRFSGLQFPNYSSELNVNALELDDSALYLCASSEGGATENTEAFFGQGTRLTVV.

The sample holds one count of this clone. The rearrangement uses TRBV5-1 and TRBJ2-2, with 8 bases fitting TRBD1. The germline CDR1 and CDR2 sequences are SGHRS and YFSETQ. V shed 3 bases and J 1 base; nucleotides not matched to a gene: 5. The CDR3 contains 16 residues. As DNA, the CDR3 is TGCGCCAGCAGCTCCGACAGGGGCCTGAACACCGGGGAGCTGTTTTTT. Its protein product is CASSSDRGLNTGELFF.